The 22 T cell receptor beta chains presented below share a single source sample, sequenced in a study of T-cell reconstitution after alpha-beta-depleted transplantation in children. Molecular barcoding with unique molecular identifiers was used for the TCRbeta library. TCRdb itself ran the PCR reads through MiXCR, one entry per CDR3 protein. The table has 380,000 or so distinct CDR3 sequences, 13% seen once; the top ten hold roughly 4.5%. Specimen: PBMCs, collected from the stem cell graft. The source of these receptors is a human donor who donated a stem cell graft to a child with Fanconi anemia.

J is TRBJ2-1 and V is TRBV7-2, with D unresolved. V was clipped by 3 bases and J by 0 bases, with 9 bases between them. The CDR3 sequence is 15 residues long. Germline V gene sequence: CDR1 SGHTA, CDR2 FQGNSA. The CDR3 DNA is TGTGCCAGCAGCTTCCCGGAGAGCTCCTACAATGAGCAGTTCTTC. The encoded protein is CASSFPESSYNEQFF.

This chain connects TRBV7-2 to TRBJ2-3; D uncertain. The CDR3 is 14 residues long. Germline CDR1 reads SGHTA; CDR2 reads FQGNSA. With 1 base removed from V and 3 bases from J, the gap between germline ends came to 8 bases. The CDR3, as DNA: TGTGCCAGCAGCTTAGGATGGGCAACAGATACGCAGTATTTT. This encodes CASSLGWATDTQYF.

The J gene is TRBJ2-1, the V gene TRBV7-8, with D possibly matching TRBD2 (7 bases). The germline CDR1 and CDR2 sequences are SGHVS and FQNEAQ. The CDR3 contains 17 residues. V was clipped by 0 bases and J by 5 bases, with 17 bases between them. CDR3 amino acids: CASSLARAGSGDNEQFF. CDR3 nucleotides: TGTGCCAGCAGCTTAGCGAGAGCGGGGTCAGGGGACAATGAGCAGTTCTTC. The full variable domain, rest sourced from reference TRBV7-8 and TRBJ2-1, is GAGVSQSPRYKVAKRGQDVALRCDPISGHVSLFWYQQALGQGPEFLTYFQNEAQLDKSGLPSDRFFAERPEGSVSTLKIQRTQQEDSAVYLCASSLARAGSGDNEQFFGPGTRLTVL.

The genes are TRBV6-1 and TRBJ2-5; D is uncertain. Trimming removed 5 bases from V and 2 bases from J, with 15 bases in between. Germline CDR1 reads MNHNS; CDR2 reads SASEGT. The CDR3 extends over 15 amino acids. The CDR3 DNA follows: TGTGCCAGCAGTCAGAGTTTCCCTGAGCAAGAGACCCAGTACTTC. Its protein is CASSQSFPEQETQYF.

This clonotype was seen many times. The CDR3 nucleotides read TGTGCCAGCAGCATCGATGGCTCTGGAAACACCATATATTTT. This encodes CASSIDGSGNTIYF. The V call is TRBV5-8, the J call TRBJ1-3; no firm D call. Germline CDR1 and CDR2: SGHTS and YDEGEE. This CDR3 is built from 14 residues. Between the trimmed V and J ends, which lost 4 bases and 0 bases, there was a span of 8 bases.

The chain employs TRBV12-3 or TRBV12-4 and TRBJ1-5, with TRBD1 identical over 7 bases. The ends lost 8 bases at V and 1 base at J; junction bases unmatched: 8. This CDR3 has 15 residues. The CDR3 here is CASCARDRSNQPQHF. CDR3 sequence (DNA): TGTGCCAGCTGTGCCAGGGACAGAAGCAATCAGCCCCAGCATTTT.

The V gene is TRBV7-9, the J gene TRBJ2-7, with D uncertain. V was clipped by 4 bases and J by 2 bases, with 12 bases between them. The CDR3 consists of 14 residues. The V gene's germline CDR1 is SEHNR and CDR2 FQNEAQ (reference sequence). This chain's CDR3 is CASSSLGPPYEQYF. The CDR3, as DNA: TGTGCCAGCAGCTCCCTCGGACCTCCCTACGAGCAGTACTTC.

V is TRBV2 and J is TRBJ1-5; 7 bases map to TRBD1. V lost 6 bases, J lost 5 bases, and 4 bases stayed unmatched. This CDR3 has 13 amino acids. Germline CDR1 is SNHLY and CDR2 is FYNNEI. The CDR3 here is CASRTGVYQPQHF. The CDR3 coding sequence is TGTGCCAGCAGAACAGGGGTTTATCAGCCCCAGCATTTT.

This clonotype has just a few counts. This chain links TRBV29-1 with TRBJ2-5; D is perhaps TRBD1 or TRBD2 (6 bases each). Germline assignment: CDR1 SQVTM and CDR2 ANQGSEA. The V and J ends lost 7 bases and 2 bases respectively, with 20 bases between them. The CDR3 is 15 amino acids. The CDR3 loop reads CSAQRGGGRQETQYF. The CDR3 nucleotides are TGCAGCGCCCAGAGAGGGGGAGGCCGACAAGAGACCCAGTACTTC.

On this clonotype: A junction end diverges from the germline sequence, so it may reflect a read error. The CDR3 region is CASSFGTQGSRAF. In DNA, the CDR3 is TGTGCCAGCAGCTTTGGGACCCAGGGGAGTAGGGCCTTC. The V and J genes are TRBV5-4 and TRBJ1-2, with D possibly matching TRBD1 (6 bases). Per germline, CDR1 SGHNT and CDR2 YYREEE (reference sequence). The CDR3 extends over 13 amino acids.

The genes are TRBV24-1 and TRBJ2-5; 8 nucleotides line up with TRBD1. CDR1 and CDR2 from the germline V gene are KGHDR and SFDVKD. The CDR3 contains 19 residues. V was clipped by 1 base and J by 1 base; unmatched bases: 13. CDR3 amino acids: CATSDLETGDSFLQETQYF. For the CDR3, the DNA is TGTGCCACCAGTGATTTAGAGACAGGGGACTCGTTCCTCCAAGAGACCCAGTACTTC.

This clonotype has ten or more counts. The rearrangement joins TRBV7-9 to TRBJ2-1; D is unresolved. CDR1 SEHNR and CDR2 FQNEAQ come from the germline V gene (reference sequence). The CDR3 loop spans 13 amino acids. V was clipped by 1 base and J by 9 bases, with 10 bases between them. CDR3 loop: CASSLGYKVEQFF. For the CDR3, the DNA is TGTGCCAGCAGCTTAGGGTATAAGGTTGAGCAGTTCTTC.

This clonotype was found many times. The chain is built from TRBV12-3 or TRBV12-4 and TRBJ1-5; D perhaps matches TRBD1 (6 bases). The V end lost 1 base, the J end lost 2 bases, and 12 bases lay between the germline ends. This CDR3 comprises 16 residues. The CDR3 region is CASSLGGGVGNQPQHF. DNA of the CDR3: TGTGCCAGCAGTTTAGGGGGGGGCGTAGGCAATCAGCCCCAGCATTTT.

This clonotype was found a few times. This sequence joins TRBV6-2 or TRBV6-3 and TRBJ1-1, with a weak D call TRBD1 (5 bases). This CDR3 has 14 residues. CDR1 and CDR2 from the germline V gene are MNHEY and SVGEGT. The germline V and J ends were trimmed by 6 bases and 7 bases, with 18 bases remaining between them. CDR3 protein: CASSTRGPYSEAFF. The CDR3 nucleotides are TGTGCCAGCAGCACGAGGGGACCTTACAGTGAAGCTTTCTTT.

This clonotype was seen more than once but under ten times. As DNA, the CDR3 is TGTGCCAGCAGTTACAGGGTGAGCATGAAGGTAGACACTGAAGCTTTCTTT. As protein: CASSYRVSMKVDTEAFF. The genes are TRBV6-5 and TRBJ1-1; the D is unclear. This CDR3 is built from 17 residues. The V gene's germline CDR1 is MNHEY and CDR2 SVGAGI. Trimming removed 2 bases at V and 3 bases at J, with 19 bases between.

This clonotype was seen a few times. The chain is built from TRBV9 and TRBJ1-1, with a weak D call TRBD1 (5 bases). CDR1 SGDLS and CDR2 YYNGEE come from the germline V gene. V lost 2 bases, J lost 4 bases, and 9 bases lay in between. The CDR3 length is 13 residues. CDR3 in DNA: TGTGCCAGCAGCGTTGGGGCGGGCACTGAAGCTTTCTTT. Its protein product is CASSVGAGTEAFF.

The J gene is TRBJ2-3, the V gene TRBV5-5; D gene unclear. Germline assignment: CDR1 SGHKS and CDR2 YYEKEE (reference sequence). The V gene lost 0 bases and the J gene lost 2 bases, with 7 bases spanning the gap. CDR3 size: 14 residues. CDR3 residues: CASSLVQYTDTQYF. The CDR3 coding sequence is TGTGCCAGCAGCTTGGTTCAATACACAGATACGCAGTATTTT.

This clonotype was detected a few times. The CDR3 loop is CASSAWGEQETQYF. The CDR3 bases are TGTGCCAGCAGTGCCTGGGGGGAACAAGAGACCCAGTACTTC. This rearrangement joins TRBV12-3 or TRBV12-4 to TRBJ2-5, with D tentatively TRBD2 (6 bases). The length of the CDR3 is 14 residues. Deletions cut 5 bases from V and 2 bases from J, with 12 bases between.

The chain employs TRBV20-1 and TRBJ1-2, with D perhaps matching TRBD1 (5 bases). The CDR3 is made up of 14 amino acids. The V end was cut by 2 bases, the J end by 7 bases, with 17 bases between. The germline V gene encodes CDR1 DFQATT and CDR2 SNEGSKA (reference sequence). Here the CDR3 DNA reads TGCAGTGCTAGATGGATTCAAGGGGCTTCTGGCTACACCTTC. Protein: CSARWIQGASGYTF.

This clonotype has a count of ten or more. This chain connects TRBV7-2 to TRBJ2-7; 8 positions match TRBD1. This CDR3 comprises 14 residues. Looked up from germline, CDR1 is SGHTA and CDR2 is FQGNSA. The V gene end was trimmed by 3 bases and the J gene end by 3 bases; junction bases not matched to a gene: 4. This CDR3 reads CASSFAGGHYEQYV. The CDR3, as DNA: TGTGCCAGCAGCTTTGCAGGGGGCCACTACGAGCAGTACGTC.

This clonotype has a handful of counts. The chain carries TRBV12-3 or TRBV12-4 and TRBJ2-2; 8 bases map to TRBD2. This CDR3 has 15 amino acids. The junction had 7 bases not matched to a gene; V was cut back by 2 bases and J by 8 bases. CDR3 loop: CASSLYGGAVGELFF. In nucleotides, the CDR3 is TGTGCCAGCAGTTTATACGGGGGGGCAGTAGGGGAGCTGTTTTTT.

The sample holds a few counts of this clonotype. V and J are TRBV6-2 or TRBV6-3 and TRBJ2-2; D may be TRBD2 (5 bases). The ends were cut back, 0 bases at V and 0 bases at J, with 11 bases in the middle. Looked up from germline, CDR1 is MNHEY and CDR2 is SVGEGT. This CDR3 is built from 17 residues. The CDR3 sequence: CASSYSLLAANTGELFF. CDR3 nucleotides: TGTGCCAGCAGTTACTCTCTCCTAGCAGCGAACACCGGGGAGCTGTTTTTT.